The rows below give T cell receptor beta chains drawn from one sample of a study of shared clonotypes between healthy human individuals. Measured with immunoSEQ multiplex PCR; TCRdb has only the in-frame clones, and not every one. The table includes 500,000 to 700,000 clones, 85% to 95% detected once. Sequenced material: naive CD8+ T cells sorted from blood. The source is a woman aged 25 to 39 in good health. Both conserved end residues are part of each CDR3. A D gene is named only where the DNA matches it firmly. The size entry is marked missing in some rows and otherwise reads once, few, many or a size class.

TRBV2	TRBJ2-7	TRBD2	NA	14	TGTGCCAGCAGCCCCCTAGCGGGAGGATGGGAGCAGTACTTC	CASSPLAGGWEQYF
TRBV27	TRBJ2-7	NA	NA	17	TGTGCCAGCAGTTTACAGGGGGCTAGCGGTGGAGCCTACGAGCAGTACTTC	CASSLQGASGGAYEQYF
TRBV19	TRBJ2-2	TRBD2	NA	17	TGTGCCAGTACCCCGTGGGAGGGGTCGGCGAACACCGGGGAGCTGTTTTTT	CASTPWEGSANTGELFF
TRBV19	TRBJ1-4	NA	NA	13	TGTGCCAGTAGTATTACGGGCTGGGAAAAACTGTTTTTT	CASSITGWEKLFF
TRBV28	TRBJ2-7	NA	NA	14	TGTGCCAGCAGTTTATTAGGGGGGACCTACGAGCAGTACTTC	CASSLLGGTYEQYF
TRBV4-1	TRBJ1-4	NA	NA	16	TGCGCCAGCAGCCAACAAGACATTGCAACTAATGAAAAACTGTTTTTT	CASSQQDIATNEKLFF
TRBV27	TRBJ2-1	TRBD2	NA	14	TGTGCCAGCGGGAGGGGTGGAAATTACAATGAGCAGTTCTTC	CASGRGGNYNEQFF
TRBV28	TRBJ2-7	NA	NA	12	TGTGCCAGCAGTCTGATCTCCGGGACTCAGTACTTC	CASSLISGTQYF
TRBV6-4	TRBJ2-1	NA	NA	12	TGTGCCAGCAGTGACTCAGGCCCAGAGCAGTTCTTC	CASSDSGPEQFF
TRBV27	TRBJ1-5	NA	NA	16	TGTGCCAGCAGTCTGACCGGGACACTATCGTTGTGGCCCCAGCATTTT	CASSLTGTLSLWPQHF
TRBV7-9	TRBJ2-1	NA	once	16	TGTGCCAGCAGCCCGGGACTTCCTGACGGCAAGGGTGAGCAGTTCTTC	CASSPGLPDGKGEQFF
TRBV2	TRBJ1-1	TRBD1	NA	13	TGTGCCAGCAGATCGACAGGGGACACTGAAGCTTTCTTT	CASRSTGDTEAFF
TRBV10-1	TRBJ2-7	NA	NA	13	TGCGCCAGCAGTGAGTCGCAACTCAGCGAGCAGTACTTC	CASSESQLSEQYF
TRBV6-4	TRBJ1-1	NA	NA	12	TGTGCCAGCAGTGACTCGGGGATTCTGGCTTTCTTT	CASSDSGILAFF
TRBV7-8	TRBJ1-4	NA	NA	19	TGTGCCAGCAGCTTCCTGTATCGGGCAGGAAAAACTACTAATGAAAAACTGTTTTTT	CASSFLYRAGKTTNEKLFF
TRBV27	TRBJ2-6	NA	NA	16	TGTGCCAGCAGTTTAACAGGCAGCTCTGGGGCCAACGTCCTGACTTTC	CASSLTGSSGANVLTF
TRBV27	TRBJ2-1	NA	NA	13	TGTGCCAGCAGGGCTCCGAACCATGAAGAGCAGTTCTTC	CASRAPNHEEQFF
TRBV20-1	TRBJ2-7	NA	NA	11	TGCAGTCCCTCCAGGCGACACGAGCAGTACTTC	CSPSRRHEQYF
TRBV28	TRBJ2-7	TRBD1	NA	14	TGCGCCAGCAAAGGACAGGGGGGCAGCTACGAGCAGTACTTC	CASKGQGGSYEQYF
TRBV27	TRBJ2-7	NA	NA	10	TGTGCCAGCAGCCCCTACGAGCAGTACTTC	CASSPYEQYF
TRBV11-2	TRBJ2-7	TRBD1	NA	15	TGTGCCAGCAGCTTCGCCGGGACAGGGTCCTACGAGCAGTACTTC	CASSFAGTGSYEQYF
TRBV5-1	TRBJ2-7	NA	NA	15	TGCGCCAGCAGCTTGGACTCCAGGGTTAGAAACGAGCAGTACTTC	CASSLDSRVRNEQYF